This passage covers 17 T cell receptor beta chains from one sample sequenced in a study of T cell changes during pregnancy in multiple sclerosis. Some clones are missing from TCRdb's copy, which holds only in-frame ones; the method was immunoSEQ multiplex PCR. The sample carries under 65,000 clones, around 90% recorded once. Sequencing used CD4+ T cells from peripheral blood mononuclear cells, obtained after pregnancy. All receptors come from a female donor in good health, enrolled as a control in a pregnancy study.

This clone was counted a single time. The rearrangement uses TRBV19 and TRBJ2-2, with TRBD2 as a possible D gene (5 bases). Germline V lookup: CDR1 LNHDA, CDR2 SQIVND (reference sequence). This CDR3 has 13 amino acids. V was clipped by 10 bases and J by 4 bases, with 13 bases between them. The CDR3: CATRKGVTGELFF. In DNA, the CDR3 is TGTGCCACCCGAAAGGGAGTCACCGGGGAGCTGTTTTTT.

This rearrangement joins TRBV6-1 to TRBJ2-3; D ambiguous. This CDR3 is built from 18 residues. Between the trimmed V and J ends, which lost 2 bases and 5 bases, there was a span of 23 bases. Germline CDR1 MNHNS, CDR2 SASEGT. CDR3 loop: CASSEMSREAIRGDTQYF. The DNA of the CDR3 is TGTGCCAGCAGTGAAATGTCGAGAGAGGCGATACGAGGAGATACGCAGTATTTT.

The V gene is TRBV15, the J gene TRBJ2-5, with a possible D match to TRBD2 (5 bases). The CDR3 runs to 15 residues. Germline loops: CDR1 LNHNV, CDR2 YYDKDF (reference sequence). With 0 bases removed from V and 1 base from J, the gap between germline ends came to 9 bases. CDR3 region: CATSRDPSGQETQYF. For the CDR3, the DNA is TGTGCCACCAGCAGAGATCCCAGCGGCCAAGAGACCCAGTACTTC.

J is TRBJ2-7 and V is TRBV10-3, with TRBD1 identical over 8 bases. The CDR3 is 15 residues long. J gave up 2 bases and V 4 bases, and 7 bases lay outside the gene matches. Germline values: CDR1 ENHRY, CDR2 SYGVKD. The CDR3 protein is CAISVSGTGPYEQYF. In DNA, the CDR3 is TGTGCCATCAGTGTTTCCGGGACAGGCCCCTACGAGCAGTACTTC.

The chain employs TRBV7-2 and TRBJ2-7, with D maybe TRBD2 (5 bases). This CDR3 is built from 15 residues. The germline V and J ends were trimmed by 4 bases and 3 bases, with 16 bases remaining between them. Per germline, CDR1 SGHTA and CDR2 FQGNSA. The CDR3 is CASSSRTGSSYEQYF. The CDR3 bases are TGTGCCAGCAGCTCTCGGACGGGGTCGAGCTACGAGCAGTACTTC.

The rearrangement joins TRBV19 to TRBJ1-2; D remains unclear. The CDR3 is made up of 10 amino acids. V dropped 6 bases and J dropped 6 bases, with 5 bases sitting between them. Germline CDR1 LNHDA, CDR2 SQIVND (reference sequence). The CDR3 DNA is TGTGCCAGTAGAGGAGATGGCTACACCTTC. Protein: CASRGDGYTF. Full variable domain (missing parts from reference TRBV19 and TRBJ1-2): DGGITQSPKYLFRKEGQNVTLSCEQNLNHDAMYWYRQDPGQGLRLIYYSQIVNDFQKGDIAEGYSVSREKKESFPLTVTSAQKNPTAFYLCASRGDGYTFGSGTRLTVV.

This clone appeared a single time. V gene TRBV28 combines with J gene TRBJ2-7; D perhaps matches TRBD2 (6 bases). Deletions cut 8 bases from V and 2 bases from J, with 10 bases between. This CDR3 spans 12 amino acids. The germline V gene has CDR1 MDHEN and CDR2 SYDVKM. The CDR3, as DNA: TGTGCCAGCGGGACTGGAACCTACGAGCAGTACTTC. Residues: CASGTGTYEQYF.

J is TRBJ1-1 and V is TRBV27, with D perhaps TRBD1 (6 bases). V was shortened by 4 bases and J by 1 base, with 13 bases between the two germline ends. The CDR3 has 15 residues. Germline CDR1 MNHEY, CDR2 SMNVEV (reference sequence). CDR3 DNA: TGTGCCAGCAGTTGGGTGACAGGAGGGAACACTGAAGCTTTCTTT. It specifies CASSWVTGGNTEAFF.

The chain is built from TRBV29-1 and TRBJ2-7; weak D call: TRBD1 (6 bases). The V gene lost 6 bases and the J gene lost 7 bases, with 13 bases spanning the gap. Germline CDR1 SQVTM, CDR2 ANQGSEA. CDR3 length: 11 amino acids. The CDR3 DNA reads as TGCAGCGTGGGGGAAAGGGGGGAGCAGTACTTC. It translates to CSVGERGEQYF.

The genes are TRBV5-5 and TRBJ2-7; TRBD1 matches 7 bases. Trimming at V came to 2 bases and at J to 1 base, leaving 6 bases not matched to a gene. The CDR3 is 15 residues long. Germline V lookup: CDR1 SGHKS, CDR2 YYEKEE (reference sequence). Here the CDR3 DNA reads TGTGCCAGCAGCTTCCAGGGGGTTAAATCCTACGAGCAGTACTTC. Amino acids: CASSFQGVKSYEQYF.

The chain recombines TRBV4-1 with TRBJ1-4; the D is unclear. Trimming pared 3 bases from V and 4 bases from J, leaving 18 bases between. The CDR3 sequence is 17 residues long. Germline V gene lookup returns CDR1 MGHRA and CDR2 YSYEKL. CDR3 coding DNA: TGCGCCAGCAGCCATTTCTTACTAGCGGTGGTTAATGAAAAACTGTTTTTT. Its translation is CASSHFLLAVVNEKLFF.

The CDR3 is CAWSTRGGGRYTIYF. CDR3 nucleotides: TGTGCCTGGAGTACCCGCGGGGGGGGGAGATACACCATATATTTT. The rearrangement links TRBV30 to TRBJ1-3; weak D call: TRBD1 (5 bases). The CDR3 consists of 15 residues. CDR1 is GTSNPN, CDR2 SVGIG, per germline (reference sequence). Between the trimmed V and J ends, which lost 2 bases and 8 bases, there was a span of 19 bases. Together with reference TRBV30 and TRBJ1-3, the CDR3 gives the full variable domain: SQTIHQWPATLVQPVGSPLSLECTVEGTSNPNLYWYRQAAGRGLQLLFYSVGIGQISSEVPQNLSASRPQDRQFILSSKKLLLSDSGFYLCAWSTRGGGRYTIYFGEGSWLTVV.

The chain couples TRBV10-3 to TRBJ1-1, with D possibly being TRBD1 (5 bases). The CDR3 runs 12 residues. The V end lost 4 bases, the J end lost 7 bases, and 10 bases lay between the germline ends. The germline CDR1 and CDR2 sequences are ENHRY and SYGVKD. The CDR3 reads CAISVPGGEAFF. Here the CDR3 DNA reads TGTGCCATCAGTGTGCCGGGGGGTGAAGCTTTCTTT.

The chain combines TRBV10-3 with TRBJ2-7; 10 bases map to TRBD2. The CDR3 runs to 17 residues. V lost 6 bases, J lost 1 base, and 12 bases stayed unmatched. From germline, CDR1 is ENHRY and CDR2 SYGVKD. The CDR3, as DNA: TGTGCCATCAGGAGGACTAGCGGAACAGATGCGTCCTACGAGCAGTACTTC. Protein sequence: CAIRRTSGTDASYEQYF.

The chain is built from TRBV19 and TRBJ2-2; a weak D match, TRBD1 (5 bases). The CDR3 totals 16 residues. The V gene's germline CDR1 is LNHDA and CDR2 SQIVND (reference sequence). Trimming removed 5 bases at V and 2 bases at J, with 15 bases between. The CDR3 loop is CASSPQGIANTGELFF. CDR3 sequence (DNA): TGTGCCAGTAGTCCCCAGGGTATAGCTAACACCGGGGAGCTGTTTTTT.

V is TRBV13 and J is TRBJ1-2, with D unresolved. The CDR3 spans 14 residues. V was clipped by 1 base and J by 8 bases, with 14 bases between them. Germline loops: CDR1 PRHDT, CDR2 FYEKMQ (reference sequence). The CDR3 DNA sequence: TGTGCCAGCAGCTTAGACTCCGCTTCGTCGGGCTACACCTTC. Residues: CASSLDSASSGYTF.

This sequence joins TRBV2 and TRBJ1-5; 8 bases align to TRBD1. Germline loops: CDR1 SNHLY, CDR2 FYNNEI. Unmatched junction bases numbered 5, after V lost 4 bases and J lost 0 bases. CDR3 size: 16 residues. The CDR3 region has the DNA TGTGCCAGCAGTGCCAGGGGGCGTTATAGCAATCAGCCCCAGCATTTT. Translation gives CASSARGRYSNQPQHF. The entire variable domain, with the rest obtained from reference TRBV2 and TRBJ1-5, is as follows: EPEVTQTPSHQVTQMGQEVILRCVPISNHLYFYWYRQILGQKVEFLVSFYNNEISEKSEIFDDQFSVERPDGSNFTLKIRSTKLEDSAMYFCASSARGRYSNQPQHFGDGTRLSIL.